This TCR beta chain was documented in a study of blood T cell repertoires in COVID-19. The length of the CDR3 is 13 residues. The germline V gene has CDR1 LGHNA and CDR2 YNFKEQ. V lost 4 bases and J lost 6, with 12 bases in between. This clone has just a few counts. Data came from immunoSEQ multiplex PCR; TCRdb stores just in-frame clones and leaves some out. The table lists approximately 230,000 clones, 90% to 95% of them singletons. V is TRBV4-2 and J is TRBJ1-2; tentative D call: TRBD1 (6 bases). Material for sequencing was PBMCs or T cells enriched from blood (not recorded which). The source is a woman aged 18-29 years who had recovered from COVID-19. The DNA of the CDR3 is TGTGCCAGCAGCCCTGAGGGGGTCGATGGCTACACCTTC. It encodes CASSPEGVDGYTF.